This is a list of T cell receptor beta chains from one sample in a study of blood T cell repertoires in COVID-19. Sequenced by immunoSEQ multiplex PCR; TCRdb stores in-frame clones only, minus some. The sample carries 220,000 or so clones, roughly 80% recorded once. The sample comprised peripheral blood. Receptors originate from a woman aged 80 or over with COVID-19, enrolled during active disease. CDR3s include the opening cysteine and the closing phenylalanine or tryptophan. Fields, in order: D gene, J gene, clone size, V gene, CDR3 protein, CDR3 DNA. A D gene is named only where the DNA matches it firmly. Not every row has a clone size; where given, it reads once, few, many or a size class.

TRBD1	TRBJ1-3	-	TRBV6-6	CASSSSGTGGNTIYF	TGTGCCAGCAGTTCATCAGGGACAGGGGGAAACACCATATATTTT
TRBD1	TRBJ1-4	-	TRBV15	CATSSGQGTNEKLFF	TGTGCCACCAGCAGTGGACAGGGAACTAATGAAAAACTGTTTTTT
TRBD1	TRBJ1-2	-	TRBV7-3	CASSLSQGASGYTF	TGTGCCAGCAGCTTAAGTCAGGGGGCGAGTGGCTACACCTTC
-	TRBJ2-1	-	TRBV6-5	CASSYDAGALSEQFF	TGTGCCAGCAGTTACGATGCAGGGGCGTTAAGTGAGCAGTTCTTC
TRBD1	TRBJ1-1	-	TRBV30	CAWAAGGITEAFF	TGTGCCTGGGCCGCAGGGGGCATCACTGAAGCTTTCTTT
-	TRBJ2-3	-	TRBV5-1	CASSWGRGNTDTQYF	TGCGCCAGCAGCTGGGGCCGGGGGAACACAGATACGCAGTATTTT
-	TRBJ2-5	-	TRBV23-1	CASSQPGEETQYF	TGCGCCAGCAGTCAACCCGGGGAGGAGACCCAGTACTTC
TRBD1	TRBJ2-5	-	TRBV5-4	CASSWRTGRVETQYF	TGTGCCAGCAGCTGGAGGACAGGGCGAGTAGAGACCCAGTACTTC
TRBD2	TRBJ2-3	-	TRBV13	CASSLRLAGVGDTQYF	TGTGCCAGCAGCCTAAGACTAGCGGGGGTAGGTGATACGCAGTATTTT
TRBD1	TRBJ2-1	-	TRBV10-3	CATTGTGDNEQFF	TGTGCCACCACCGGGACAGGGGACAATGAGCAGTTCTTC
-	TRBJ1-2	once	TRBV20-1	CSAYRDGYTF	TGCAGTGCTTACAGGGATGGCTACACCTTC
TRBD2	TRBJ2-2	-	TRBV11-3	CASSLGLAGTGELFF	TGTGCCAGCAGCCTGGGACTAGCGGGCACCGGGGAGCTGTTTTTT
TRBD2	TRBJ2-3	-	TRBV2	CATLAGGSSDTQYF	TGTGCCACGCTAGCGGGAGGGTCCTCAGATACGCAGTATTTT
-	TRBJ1-1	-	TRBV7-9	CASMRTVGVAFF	TGTGCCAGCATGAGGACAGTCGGGGTAGCTTTCTTT
TRBD2	TRBJ2-5	-	TRBV6-5	CASRSGLAGKETQYF	TGTGCCAGCAGATCGGGACTAGCGGGAAAAGAGACCCAGTACTTC
-	TRBJ1-2	-	TRBV2	CASSVSPGIYGYTF	TGTGCCAGCAGTGTCTCCCCCGGGATCTATGGCTACACCTTC
-	TRBJ1-2	-	TRBV5-1	CASSPSPKTLYYGYTF	TGCGCCAGCAGCCCATCCCCGAAGACACTCTACTATGGCTACACCTTC
TRBD1	TRBJ2-1	-	TRBV20-1	CSASTWDREYNEQFF	TGCAGTGCTAGTACTTGGGACAGGGAGTACAATGAGCAGTTCTTC
-	TRBJ1-1	-	TRBV10-3	CAISEKQGVTEAFF	TGTGCCATCAGTGAGAAACAGGGAGTAACTGAAGCTTTCTTT
-	TRBJ1-1	-	TRBV18	CASSAGLNTEAFF	TGTGCCAGCTCAGCCGGGTTGAACACTGAAGCTTTCTTT
TRBD2	TRBJ2-5	-	TRBV4-1	CASSPGLAGGLETQYF	TGCGCCAGCAGCCCGGGACTAGCGGGGGGGCTCGAGACCCAGTACTTC
TRBD1	TRBJ1-3	-	TRBV19	CASSIAATGAGNTIYF	TGTGCCAGTAGTATAGCGGCGACAGGGGCTGGAAACACCATATATTTT
TRBD2	TRBJ2-1	-	TRBV9	CASSVVPSGRSSYNEQFF	TGTGCCAGCAGCGTAGTACCTAGCGGGAGATCTTCCTACAATGAGCAGTTCTTC
TRBD2	TRBJ2-2	-	TRBV24-1	CATSESGRERTGELFF	TGTGCCACCAGTGAGAGCGGGAGGGAGAGAACCGGGGAGCTGTTTTTT
-	TRBJ1-1	-	TRBV14	CASSQAGVGKAFF	TGTGCCAGCAGCCAAGCAGGGGTTGGGAAAGCTTTCTTT
-	TRBJ1-3	-	TRBV5-1	CASSFGGALGNTIYF	TGCGCCAGCAGCTTCGGGGGGGCTCTTGGAAACACCATATATTTT
-	TRBJ1-4	-	TRBV9	CASSVEGGEGSEKLFF	TGTGCCAGCAGCGTAGAAGGGGGTGAAGGCTCAGAAAAACTGTTTTTT
TRBD2	TRBJ2-7	-	TRBV5-1	CASSLEGSGTEQYF	TGCGCCAGCAGCTTGGAAGGTAGCGGGACAGAGCAGTACTTC
-	TRBJ1-2	-	TRBV12-3/TRBV12-4	CASSQGNIGYTF	TGTGCCAGTAGTCAGGGGAACATTGGCTACACCTTC
TRBD1	TRBJ1-6	-	TRBV27	CASRRDRGNSPLHF	TGTGCCAGCAGGCGTGACAGGGGGAATTCACCCCTCCACTTT
-	TRBJ1-1	-	TRBV7-2	CASSLAVAGKAFF	TGTGCCAGCAGCTTAGCAGTGGCAGGGAAAGCTTTCTTT
-	TRBJ1-5	few	TRBV5-1	CASRPDLSGQPQHF	TGCGCCAGCAGGCCTGACCTAAGCGGTCAGCCCCAGCATTTT
-	TRBJ2-3	-	TRBV5-1	CASSLNQGPTDTQYF	TGCGCCAGCAGCCTTAATCAGGGGCCCACAGATACGCAGTATTTT
-	TRBJ2-3	-	TRBV4-3	CASSQGLVGTDTQYF	TGCGCCAGCAGCCAAGGACTAGTTGGTACAGATACGCAGTATTTT
TRBD1	TRBJ2-2	-	TRBV19	CASSNRGNTGELFF	TGTGCCAGTAGTAACAGGGGGAACACCGGGGAGCTGTTTTTT
TRBD1	TRBJ1-5	-	TRBV6-5	CASSGTGGSQPQHF	TGTGCCAGCAGCGGGACAGGGGGGAGTCAGCCCCAGCATTTT
-	TRBJ2-1	-	TRBV18	CATGSSYNEQFF	TGTGCCACCGGGAGCTCCTACAATGAGCAGTTCTTC
TRBD2	TRBJ2-1	many	TRBV5-1	CASSLLAGTPWDEQFF	TGCGCCAGCAGCTTACTAGCGGGAACCCCTTGGGATGAGCAGTTCTTC
-	TRBJ1-6	-	TRBV21-1	CASSTRGSKDSPLHF	TGTGCCAGCAGCACCAGGGGGTCTAAAGATTCACCCCTCCACTTT
-	TRBJ1-5	once	TRBV6-5	CASSPRGTYQPQHF	TGTGCCAGCAGTCCGCGGGGAACCTATCAGCCCCAGCATTTT
-	TRBJ1-2	-	TRBV7-8	CASSSELYGYTF	TGTGCCAGCAGCTCCGAGCTCTATGGCTACACCTTC
-	TRBJ1-1	-	TRBV29-1	CSVTRGMNTEAFF	TGCAGCGTGACCCGCGGGATGAACACTGAAGCTTTCTTT
TRBD1	TRBJ1-2	few	TRBV14	CASSPGQPYGYTF	TGTGCCAGCAGCCCGGGACAGCCTTATGGCTACACCTTC
-	TRBJ1-3	once	TRBV7-2	CASSRPPSGNTIYF	TGTGCCAGCAGCCGTCCCCCCTCTGGAAACACCATATATTTT
-	TRBJ1-1	once	TRBV10-1	CASSETRITEAFF	TGCGCCAGCAGTGAGACGCGGATCACTGAAGCTTTCTTT
-	TRBJ1-6	-	TRBV9	CASSEGPASPLHF	TGTGCCAGCAGCGAGGGGCCGGCCTCACCCCTCCACTTT